This entry is about one T cell receptor (beta chain). The target antigen is unknown. Sequencing was performed with immunoSEQ multiplex PCR; in TCRdb, only in-frame clones are kept and a portion is missing. The table has tens of thousands of clones, 75% to 90% seen once. The data are from a study of OX40 agonist ivuxolimab in advanced cancers. Background on the study: Hepatocellular carcinoma, melanoma, renal cell or head and neck cancer affected the dose-escalation patients.

Overall study results and limits: Some nonresponders likewise displayed low normalized T-cell clonal expansion.

This receptor was identified in an adult with an advanced solid tumor such as melanoma, head and neck, liver or kidney cancer. The starting material was CD4+ or CD8+ T cells sorted from blood, obtained in a trial of the OX40 agonist ivuxolimab.

CDR3 protein: CASRPYQGAGNQPQHF. The CDR3 DNA reads TGTGCCAGTAGACCTTACCAGGGGGCCGGCAATCAGCCCCAGCATTTT. The chain employs TRBV19 and TRBJ1-5; TRBD1 matches at 8 bases. CDR3 size: 16 residues. V was pared by 6 bases and J by 2 bases, with 9 bases of the junction left unmatched. Germline lookup yields CDR1 LNHDA and CDR2 SQIVND (reference sequence).